A selection of T cell receptor beta chains follows, all from one sample in a study of identical twins. TCRdb reprocessed the 5' RACE reads via MiXCR and lists one record per CDR3 protein. Here the sample spans more than 400,000 distinct CDR3 sequences, roughly 15% being singletons. The same sample was also studied in work on yellow fever vaccine responses in identical twins.

The sequencing sample was made of CD4+ T cells sorted from blood. The receptors stem from a woman aged 18-29 years in good health. CDR3s include the opening cysteine and the closing phenylalanine or tryptophan. D genes are given only for firm matches. Not all rows give a size; the values are once, few, many and, for expanded clones, a class.

j_call | cdr3_length | d_call | v_call | clone_size | cdr3_aa | cdr3_nt
TRBJ2-7 | 14 | . | TRBV20-1 | few | CSAGPRGYSYEQYF | TGCAGTGCTGGGCCCCGGGGCTATTCCTACGAGCAGTACTTC
TRBJ2-5 | 13 | . | TRBV20-1 | . | CSARRDNQETQYF | TGCAGTGCTCGCCGGGACAACCAAGAGACCCAGTACTTC
TRBJ2-1 | 14 | TRBD1 | TRBV5-1 | . | CASSFRGDRVEQFF | TGCGCCAGCAGCTTCCGCGGAGACAGGGTCGAACAGTTCTTC
TRBJ2-4 | 15 | . | TRBV6-1 | . | CASSQMWSSKNIQYF | TGTGCCAGCAGTCAGATGTGGTCTTCCAAAAACATTCAGTACTTC
TRBJ1-1 | 14 | . | TRBV28 | . | CASSLIGRGTEAFF | TGTGCCAGCAGTTTAATCGGCCGTGGCACTGAAGCTTTCTTT
TRBJ2-2 | 14 | TRBD2 | TRBV14 | . | CASGLAGDTGELFF | TGTGCCAGCGGACTAGCGGGAGACACCGGGGAGCTGTTTTTT
TRBJ2-1 | 12 | . | TRBV20-1 | medium-sized | CSADGRYNEQFF | TGCAGTGCTGACGGCCGCTACAATGAGCAGTTCTTC
TRBJ1-2 | 12 | . | TRBV12-3/TRBV12-4 | few | CASSLEWGGYTF | TGTGCCAGCAGTTTAGAGTGGGGCGGCTACACCTTC
TRBJ2-5 | 18 | TRBD2 | TRBV11-1 | few | CASHTYGKTSGEQETQYF | TGTGCCAGCCATACTTACGGCAAGACTAGCGGGGAACAAGAGACCCAGTACTTC
TRBJ2-2 | 19 | TRBD2 | TRBV7-2 | few | CASSLASGTTQSGTGELFF | TGTGCCAGCAGCTTAGCCAGCGGGACGACTCAATCGGGGACCGGGGAGCTGTTTTTT
TRBJ2-5 | 17 | TRBD2 | TRBV4-1 | . | CASSQDGSSGAQETQYF | TGCGCCAGCAGCCAAGATGGGTCTAGCGGGGCCCAAGAGACCCAGTACTTC
TRBJ2-2 | 14 | . | TRBV24-1 | . | CATSDPRNTGELFF | TGTGCCACCAGTGACCCCAGGAACACCGGGGAGCTGTTTTTT
TRBJ1-1 | 15 | . | TRBV5-1 | few | CASSLAASLDHEAFF | TGCGCCAGCAGCTTAGCGGCCTCGCTTGACCACGAAGCTTTCTTT
TRBJ2-1 | 15 | TRBD1 | TRBV28 | few | CASSLKDRASNEQFF | TGTGCCAGCAGTTTGAAGGACAGGGCGTCTAATGAGCAGTTCTTC
TRBJ1-1 | 18 | TRBD1 | TRBV4-2 | few | CASSQGATGGRLNTEAFF | TGTGCCAGCAGCCAAGGGGCGACAGGGGGCCGGTTGAACACTGAAGCTTTCTTT
TRBJ2-5 | 17 | . | TRBV4-1 | few | CASSQDKASAHQETQYF | TGCGCCAGCAGCCAAGATAAGGCTAGCGCCCACCAAGAGACCCAGTACTTC
TRBJ1-4 | 18 | . | TRBV3-1 | . | CASSQDSTGTGYNEKLFF | TGTGCCAGCAGCCAAGATTCGACAGGCACAGGGTATAATGAAAAACTGTTTTTT
TRBJ2-7 | 14 | . | TRBV20-1 | . | CSARRGTGDNEQYF | TGCAGTGCCCGGCGGGGGACAGGAGACAACGAGCAGTACTTC
TRBJ2-1 | 14 | TRBD2 | TRBV19 | few | CATALAGVGNEQFF | TGTGCCACTGCACTAGCGGGGGTTGGCAATGAGCAGTTCTTC
TRBJ1-6 | 14 | . | TRBV3-1 | . | CASSPDLPNSPLHF | TGTGCCAGCAGCCCCGACTTACCCAATTCACCCCTCCACTTT
TRBJ2-3 | 15 | . | TRBV29-1 | many | CSVRRTTSSTDTQYF | TGCAGCGTTAGGCGCACCACAAGCAGCACAGATACGCAGTATTTT
TRBJ1-2 | 17 | . | TRBV10-3 | many | CAPKAAATGGRDYGYTF | TGTGCCCCCAAGGCCGCCGCCACCGGCGGACGTGACTATGGCTACACCTTC
TRBJ2-7 | 17 | . | TRBV6-2/TRBV6-3 | few | CASSYQTRLVSSYEQYF | TGTGCCAGCAGTTACCAAACCAGGCTGGTAAGCTCCTACGAGCAGTACTTC
TRBJ2-1 | 15 | TRBD2 | TRBV6-1 | many | CASSRSGDSYNEQFF | TGTGCCAGCAGCCGTAGCGGGGATTCCTACAATGAGCAGTTCTTC
TRBJ2-1 | 15 | . | TRBV4-1 | few | CASSQGTALGAEQFF | TGCGCCAGCAGCCAAGGGACAGCCCTAGGTGCTGAGCAGTTCTTC
TRBJ1-1 | 14 | . | TRBV5-2 | . | CAMSPGRYNTEAFF | TGTGCCATGAGCCCCGGGCGGTATAACACTGAAGCTTTCTTT
TRBJ2-1 | 14 | TRBD1 | TRBV11-3 | . | CASSSTSPGQSQFF | TGTGCCAGCAGTAGTACCTCTCCGGGACAGTCGCAGTTCTTC
TRBJ2-7 | 13 | TRBD2 | TRBV7-9 | few | CASSSSGIYEQYF | TGTGCCAGCAGCTCCAGCGGGATCTACGAGCAGTACTTC
TRBJ2-1 | 15 | TRBD2 | TRBV7-8 | . | CASSQGTSRYNEQFF | TGTGCCAGCAGCCAAGGGACTAGCAGGTACAATGAGCAGTTCTTC